This is a list of T cell receptor beta chains from one sample in a study of blood T cell repertoires in COVID-19. TCRdb keeps only in-frame clones here, not all; method: immunoSEQ multiplex PCR. The profile shows some 190,000 clones, more than 70% of them singletons. The sample consisted of peripheral blood. All receptors derive from a human donor in a cohort sampled during active COVID-19. Both conserved end residues are part of each CDR3. Fields, in order: CDR3 length, V gene, clone size, CDR3 protein. Rows may omit the clone size; those that give it use once, few, many or a size class.

>13|TRBV6-5|.
CASSPGSNYGYTF
>13|TRBV12-3/TRBV12-4|.
CASSFGGGNEQYF
>14|TRBV3-1/TRBV3-2|.
CASSPRDYYNEQFF
>15|TRBV7-9|.
CASSFLAETNEKLFF
>16|TRBV5-1|.
CASSPGQGISNQPQHF
>16|TRBV20-1|.
CSASFVGGRAYNEQFF
>14|TRBV15|once
CATSRDLAADTQYF
>12|TRBV5-1|.
CASSFEGSEQYF
>16|TRBV30|.
CAWTTWGVKAGNTIYF
>13|TRBV30|.
CAGDRGLNTEAFF
>13|TRBV11-2|.
CASSLGSVEKLFF
>13|TRBV5-1|.
CASSMDPAYEQYF
>21|TRBV27|once
CASSPLLTSGGTIRPTDTQYF
>13|TRBV28|.
CASRQSGGSEAFF
>14|TRBV19|.
CASSRTVSYNEQFF
>14|TRBV28|.
CASSLSQRGETQYF
>13|TRBV3-1/TRBV3-2|.
CASSQGSGARQYF
>15|TRBV7-9|.
CASSLAGQKEETQYF
>15|TRBV29-1|.
CSVGVPGGAGYGYTF
>16|TRBV6-6|.
CASSYSTVRGNTEAFF
>12|TRBV6-6|once
CASSPGQHRWYF
>12|TRBV7-6|.
CASSLVRGEQFF
>17|TRBV5-8|.
CASSPDRGRYSLYGYTF
>16|TRBV9|.
CASSAPRTGDAGELFF
>18|TRBV27|.
CASSLSSGQESSYNEQFF
>13|TRBV30|.
CACGRGTGGGYTF
>18|TRBV19|.
CASSNLAGGPEPPYEQYF
>13|TRBV11-2|.
CASSLSGRGEQYF
>14|TRBV11-2|.
CASSLGGENTEAFF
>17|TRBV18|.
CASSPRTGSFMNTEAFF
>16|TRBV7-8|once
CASSLDNKGQQETQYF
>16|TRBV9|.
CASSAHDRGGQETQYF
>16|TRBV5-4|.
CASSGLPGLAAREQFF
>10|TRBV9|.
CASGDSEAFF
>15|TRBV2|few
CASSDSRRGNQPQHF
>15|TRBV7-2|.
CASSLRWVTGTEAFF
>16|TRBV5-4|.
CASSPDQGQGIGGYTF
>18|TRBV27|once
CASSFLAGASTSTDTQYF
>16|TRBV7-2|.
CASSLGTGANTGELFF